The 14 T cell receptor beta chains below come from one sample, sequenced in a study of identical twins. One entry per CDR3 protein results from TCRdb running MiXCR on the 5' RACE reads. The repertoire holds 130,000 to 150,000 distinct CDR3 sequences, with roughly 3.3% as singletons. The source material was memory T cells sorted from blood. The receptors stem from a man aged 18 to 29 in good health.

This clonotype was seen ten or more times. This chain links TRBV29-1 with TRBJ1-2, with a weak D call TRBD1 (6 bases). V lost 4 bases and J 7 bases, leaving 25 bases between the germline ends. The CDR3 covers 16 residues. Germline V gene data show CDR1 as SQVTM and CDR2 as ANQGSEA. The CDR3 bases are TGCAGCGTTGGAACAGGGATTGGCAGGGTAGGGAGTGGCTACACCTTC. Amino acids: CSVGTGIGRVGSGYTF.

This clonotype was counted at least ten times. The gene calls are TRBV20-1 and TRBJ1-1; TRBD1 is a possible D gene (6 bases). Germline V gives CDR1 DFQATT, CDR2 SNEGSKA (reference sequence). The CDR3 covers 15 residues. With 5 bases removed from V and 0 bases from J, the gap between germline ends came to 16 bases. The CDR3 loop reads CSAPRGGKVNTEAFF. The CDR3 coding sequence is TGCAGTGCTCCGAGGGGGGGGAAGGTGAACACTGAAGCTTTCTTT.

The CDR3 DNA reads TGTGCCAGCAGCCAAGCCTCTGGGGCCAACGTCCTGACTTTC. Translated: CASSQASGANVLTF. The chain employs TRBV14 and TRBJ2-6; D unclear. From germline, CDR1 is SGHDN and CDR2 FVKESK. The CDR3 has 14 amino acids. V lost 1 base, J lost 0 bases, and 1 base lay in between. Full variable domain (rest looked up from reference TRBV14 and TRBJ2-6): EAGVTQFPSHSVIEKGQTVTLRCDPISGHDNLYWYRRVMGKEIKFLLHFVKESKQDESGMPNNRFLAERTGGTYSTLKVQPAELEDSGVYFCASSQASGANVLTFGAGSRLTVL.

The sample holds many counts of this clonotype. This chain uses TRBV5-1 with TRBJ2-5; D possibly matches TRBD1 or TRBD2 (5 bases each). The CDR3 loop spans 15 amino acids. The germline V and J ends were trimmed by 4 bases and 0 bases, with 13 bases remaining between them. Germline V gene sequence: CDR1 SGHRS, CDR2 YFSETQ. The CDR3 DNA sequence: TGCGCCAGCAGCGGTGGGACGGCGTACCAAGAGACCCAGTACTTC. Amino acid sequence: CASSGGTAYQETQYF.

This clonotype was seen repeatedly, ten times or more. The chain links TRBV9 to TRBJ1-1, with D possibly matching TRBD1 (6 bases). The CDR3 has 16 residues. Germline-derived CDR1 and CDR2 are SGDLS and YYNGEE. The V end was cut by 3 bases, the J end by 4 bases, with 19 bases between. The CDR3 DNA reads as TGTGCCAGCAGCGCCCAGCGAGGGGGTGACGGCACTGAAGCTTTCTTT. This encodes CASSAQRGGDGTEAFF. The full variable domain, completed using reference TRBV9 and TRBJ1-1, is DSGVTQTPKHLITATGQRVTLRCSPRSGDLSVYWYQQSLDQGLQFLIQYYNGEERAKGNILERFSAQQFPDLHSELNLSSLELGDSALYFCASSAQRGGDGTEAFFGQGTRLTVV.

This clonotype was found a few times. This chain links TRBV7-6 with TRBJ2-3; D possibly corresponds to TRBD1 (8 bases). Germline V CDR1 and CDR2: SGHVS, FNYEAQ. The V gene lost 5 bases and the J gene lost 1 base, with 22 bases spanning the gap. CDR3 length: 18 residues. The CDR3 coding sequence is TGTGCCAGCAGCAACAACCGGGACAGGAGCGGGGGCACAGATACGCAGTATTTT. This translates into CASSNNRDRSGGTDTQYF. Full variable domain (remainder filled in from reference TRBV7-6 and TRBJ2-3): GAGVSQSPRYKVTKRGQDVALRCDPISGHVSLYWYRQALGQGPEFLTYFNYEAQQDKSGLPNDRFSAERPEGSISTLTIQRTEQRDSAMYRCASSNNRDRSGGTDTQYFGPGTRLTVL.

There are many counts of this clonotype. The chain employs TRBV7-9 and TRBJ1-1; a possible D gene is TRBD1 (6 bases). CDR1 and CDR2 from the germline V gene are SEHNR and FQNEAQ (reference sequence). Trimming took off 11 bases at V and 1 base at J, with 8 bases between the two ends. The length of the CDR3 is 11 residues. CDR3 in DNA: TGTGCCTCGGACAGGAACACTGAAGCTTTCTTT. Translated, it gives CASDRNTEAFF. Filled out from reference TRBV7-9 and TRBJ1-1, the complete variable domain reads DTGVSQNPRHKITKRGQNVTFRCDPISEHNRLYWYRQTLGQGPEFLTYFQNEAQLEKSRLLSDRFSAERPKGSFSTLEIQRTEQGDSAMYLCASDRNTEAFFGQGTRLTVV.

This clonotype was counted ten times or more. This rearrangement joins TRBV6-2 or TRBV6-3 to TRBJ2-5; TRBD1 agrees at 8 bases. CDR3 length equals 16 residues. Germline lookup yields CDR1 MNHEY and CDR2 SVGEGT. Trimming removed 2 bases from V and 4 bases from J; junction bases left unmatched: 9. CDR3 loop: CASSYQGADRGETQYF. CDR3 DNA: TGTGCCAGCAGTTACCAGGGGGCCGACCGTGGAGAGACCCAGTACTTC.

This clonotype turned up a few times. The chain links TRBV21-1 to TRBJ2-3; no DNA check was done on the table's D call, TRBD2. TRBV21-1 is a listed pseudogene. The CDR3 length is 16 residues. CDR3: CASARLAGTYTDTQYF. The CDR3 nucleotides read TGTGCCAGCGCACGCCTAGCGGGGACCTACACAGATACGCAGTATTTT.

In its sample, this clonotype ranks as medium-sized. V usage is TRBV27 and J usage is TRBJ2-1; perhaps TRBD2 as D (5 bases). Trimming pared 10 bases from V and 0 bases from J, leaving 10 bases between. The germline V gene has CDR1 MNHEY and CDR2 SMNVEV (reference sequence). The CDR3 is made up of 13 amino acids. The CDR3 DNA reads as TGTGCCACGGGAATGGGCTCCTACAATGAGCAGTTCTTC. Amino acid sequence: CATGMGSYNEQFF.

In its sample, this clonotype was seen many times. The V gene is TRBV20-1, the J gene TRBJ2-5; 10 nucleotides match TRBD1. The CDR3 has 14 residues. The germline CDR1 and CDR2 sequences are DFQATT and SNEGSKA (reference sequence). V lost 1 base, J lost 5 bases, and 4 bases stayed unmatched. The CDR3 region is CSARGTGGTETQYF. DNA of the CDR3: TGCAGTGCTAGAGGGACAGGGGGAACGGAGACCCAGTACTTC.

Only a few counts were recorded for this clonotype. V is TRBV2 and J is TRBJ1-5; 10 bases are a match to TRBD1. Germline CDR1 SNHLY, CDR2 FYNNEI. CDR3 length: 14 amino acids. V lost 6 bases and J lost 5; bases outside the gene matches: 4. CDR3 sequence reads: CASSRDRGDQPQHF. The DNA of the CDR3 is TGTGCCAGCAGCCGGGACAGGGGTGATCAGCCCCAGCATTTT.

The table lists this clonotype with many counts. The chain uses TRBV5-6 and TRBJ1-1; no clear D. Germline CDR1 reads SGHDT; CDR2 reads YYEEEE. V dropped 0 bases and J dropped 1 base, with 7 bases sitting between them. This CDR3 is built from 14 residues. The CDR3 DNA follows: TGTGCCAGCAGCTTGGGAGGACCGAACACTGAAGCTTTCTTT. Amino acid sequence: CASSLGGPNTEAFF.

This clonotype has more than one count but fewer than ten. The rearrangement uses TRBV12-3 or TRBV12-4 and TRBJ1-1; D uncertain. Trimming took off 1 base at V and 6 bases at J, with 9 bases between the two ends. CDR3 size: 13 residues. The chain's CDR3 is CASSLEGRPEAFF. The CDR3 DNA sequence: TGTGCCAGCAGTTTAGAGGGTCGGCCTGAAGCTTTCTTT.